Listed below are T cell receptor beta chains from one sample, sequenced in a study of T cells in Graves' hyperthyroidism and ophthalmopathy. TCRdb re-called the multiplex PCR reads with MiXCR, one entry per CDR3 protein. The data hold under 350,000 distinct CDR3 sequences, with 21% observed a single time. The specimen sequenced was blood. Receptors originate from a woman aged 45-59 years with Graves' hyperthyroidism. Each CDR3 is given with its conserved first and last residue. The D gene is left open where the match is weak. Clone size is shown for a subset of rows, as once, few, many or a class of expanded clone.

CDR3 length,D gene,J gene,V gene,clone size,CDR3 DNA,CDR3 protein
15,-,TRBJ1-4,TRBV24-1,-,TGTGCTCTCTTGGGGGGTAGAGGGACTAATGAAAAACTGTTTTTT,CALLGGRGTNEKLFF
15,-,TRBJ1-4,TRBV7-8,many,TGTGCCAGCAACGGGGGTTCGGCAACTAATGAAAAACTGTTTTTT,CASNGGSATNEKLFF
17,TRBD1,TRBJ2-7,TRBV6-2/TRBV6-3,few,TGTGCCAGCAGTTACCTCGGGACAGACCCACGACAATACGAGCAGTACTTC,CASSYLGTDPRQYEQYF
13,-,TRBJ2-5,TRBV6-1,-,TGTGCCAGCAGTGAATCAAGGGTGGAGACCCAGTACTTC,CASSESRVETQYF
14,TRBD2,TRBJ2-7,TRBV6-1,many,TGTGCCAGCAGTCTTAGCGGGACCTCCTACGAGCAGTACTTC,CASSLSGTSYEQYF
16,-,TRBJ2-7,TRBV12-3/TRBV12-4,-,TGTGCCAGCAGCCCCACGGGGGGCACGTCCTCCTACGAGCAGTACTTC,CASSPTGGTSSYEQYF
13,TRBD1,TRBJ2-7,TRBV12-3/TRBV12-4,many,TGTGCCAGCAGACTGACAGGGGGCCTCGAGCAGTACTTC,CASRLTGGLEQYF
14,-,TRBJ1-1,TRBV5-1,-,TGCGCCAGCAGCTTGGGGGGATCTTTAACTGAAGCTTTCTTT,CASSLGGSLTEAFF
16,TRBD2,TRBJ2-1,TRBV20-1,-,TGCAGTGCTGCCCCTTCCGGGACTAGCTCACTCAATGAGCAGTTCTTC,CSAAPSGTSSLNEQFF
14,-,TRBJ2-3,TRBV20-1,many,TGCAGTGCTAGCGGAGGGGGTTTCACAGATACGCAGTATTTT,CSASGGGFTDTQYF
12,TRBD1,TRBJ1-2,TRBV10-3,-,TGTGCCATCAGGGGGACAGGGATCGGCTACACCTTC,CAIRGTGIGYTF
16,-,TRBJ1-1,TRBV6-1,many,TGTGCCAGCAGTCAGGACAGTGGGTTCATGAACACTGAAGCTTTCTTT,CASSQDSGFMNTEAFF
16,-,TRBJ1-5,TRBV7-9,-,TGTGCCAGCAGCTTAGCAGGTGGGCGTAGCAATCAGCCCCAGCATTTT,CASSLAGGRSNQPQHF
12,-,TRBJ2-5,TRBV20-1,-,TGCAGTGCTACTCAGGGGTCGGAGACCCAGTACTTC,CSATQGSETQYF
16,-,TRBJ1-1,TRBV5-1,few,TGCGCCAGCAGCTTGGGTCACGTAGGCGGAAACGCTGAAGCTTTCTTT,CASSLGHVGGNAEAFF
17,TRBD1,TRBJ1-2,TRBV5-1,-,TGCGCCAGCAGCTTGGAGGCAGGGGGCGAGAACTTCTATGGCTACACCTTC,CASSLEAGGENFYGYTF
15,TRBD2,TRBJ2-3,TRBV20-1,few,TGCAGTGCTTGGGGAGGACTAGGCGGCACAGATACGCAGTATTTT,CSAWGGLGGTDTQYF
17,TRBD2,TRBJ2-1,TRBV4-1,-,TGCGCCAGCAGCCACTTTGGGCTAGCGGGGGTCTACAATGAGCAGTTCTTC,CASSHFGLAGVYNEQFF
15,-,TRBJ2-3,TRBV12-3/TRBV12-4,-,TGTGCCAGCAGTTTTGAGCAGGGAGCCGGGGATACGCAGTATTTT,CASSFEQGAGDTQYF
11,-,TRBJ2-5,TRBV6-1,many,TGTGCCAGCGTCTCAACGGGGACCCAGTACTTC,CASVSTGTQYF
14,-,TRBJ1-2,TRBV20-1,many,TGCAGTGTTTCTCCGGGGGAACATAACTATGGCTACACCTTC,CSVSPGEHNYGYTF
14,-,TRBJ2-3,TRBV7-6,many,TGTGCCAGCAGCTTGAAGAATCCTCCAGATACGCAGTATTTT,CASSLKNPPDTQYF
13,-,TRBJ2-7,TRBV18,many,TGTGCCAGCTCACCCCTTAACTACTACGAGCAGTACTTC,CASSPLNYYEQYF
12,-,TRBJ2-7,TRBV20-1,-,TGCAGTGCTATGCGGGCGAGCTACGAGCAGTACTTC,CSAMRASYEQYF